These 26 T cell receptor beta chains originate from one sample sequenced in a study of shared clonotypes between healthy human individuals. This table comes from immunoSEQ multiplex PCR, and its TCRdb copy is limited to in-frame clones, with some not included. The sample lists roughly 2.2 million clones; roughly 90% were seen once. Sequenced sample: naive CD4+ T cells from PBMCs. Subset: CD45RA+ positively selected. Source of these receptors: a young man in good health. Some clones in this sample may be carry-over from other donors' samples.

The chain uses TRBV18 and TRBJ2-7; D is unclear. The CDR3 covers 13 residues. The V end was cut by 5 bases, the J end by 6 bases, with 14 bases between. Germline values: CDR1 KGHSH, CDR2 LQKENI. Written as DNA, the CDR3 is TGTGCCAGCTCAGCTGGAGAGTATCGCGAGCAGTACTTC. It codes for CASSAGEYREQYF.

V usage is TRBV9 and J usage is TRBJ2-1; TRBD1 matches at 8 bases. The CDR3 extends over 15 amino acids. V dropped 3 bases and J dropped 6; count of bases not matched to a gene: 8. Germline CDR1 and CDR2: SGDLS and YYNGEE. The CDR3 region is CASSGLTGVGNEQFF. As DNA, the CDR3 is TGTGCCAGCAGCGGACTGACAGGGGTAGGCAATGAGCAGTTCTTC.

The CDR3, as DNA: TGTGCCAGCAGTTTAAAGGGCAGATACACTGAAGCTTTCTTT. Translating gives CASSLKGRYTEAFF. The chain has TRBV28 and TRBJ1-1, with D uncertain. CDR3 length: 14 amino acids. Germline assignment: CDR1 MDHEN and CDR2 SYDVKM. Trimming cost V 2 bases and J 3 bases, with 10 bases left between them.

This clone showed up just once. The chain carries TRBV6-5 and TRBJ2-1; unclear D gene. Trimming took off 6 bases at V and 14 bases at J, with 17 bases between the two ends. This CDR3 has 12 amino acids. Per the germline V gene, CDR1 is MNHEY and CDR2 is SVGAGI. As DNA, the CDR3 is TGTGCCAGCAGAAGTAGCACGATGTTGGAGTTCTTC. This gives the protein CASRSSTMLEFF.

V and J are TRBV5-1 and TRBJ1-4; D is uncertain. The CDR3 runs 15 residues. Germline CDR1 is SGHRS and CDR2 is YFSETQ. With 2 bases removed from V and 2 bases from J, the gap between germline ends came to 10 bases. CDR3 loop: CASSLTAWTNEKLFF. DNA for the CDR3: TGCGCCAGCAGCTTAACAGCGTGGACTAATGAAAAACTGTTTTTT.

This chain joins TRBV11-2 and TRBJ2-7; D is ambiguous. CDR3 length: 15 residues. V lost 5 bases and J 2 bases, leaving 16 bases between the germline ends. Germline CDR1 SGHAT, CDR2 FQNNGV. In nucleotides, the CDR3 is TGTGCCAGCAGCACCTCTCGGCTGATAACCTACGAGCAGTACTTC. This sequence encodes CASSTSRLITYEQYF.

This rearrangement joins TRBV9 to TRBJ1-1; D might be TRBD1 (6 bases). The V end lost 3 bases, the J end lost 1 base, and 16 bases lay between the germline ends. The CDR3 sequence is 16 residues long. Germline V lookup: CDR1 SGDLS, CDR2 YYNGEE. The CDR3 region has the DNA TGTGCCAGCAGCGCTCAGGACAGCGGAACGAACACTGAAGCTTTCTTT. As protein: CASSAQDSGTNTEAFF. The variable domain in full, with the rest retrieved from reference TRBV9 and TRBJ1-1, is DSGVTQTPKHLITATGQRVTLRCSPRSGDLSVYWYQQSLDQGLQFLIQYYNGEERAKGNILERFSAQQFPDLHSELNLSSLELGDSALYFCASSAQDSGTNTEAFFGQGTRLTVV.

The chain links TRBV2 to TRBJ2-2; 8 bases match TRBD2. Trimming took 7 bases from V and 5 from J; bases not matched to a gene: 9. The CDR3 sequence is 15 residues long. Per the germline V gene, CDR1 is SNHLY and CDR2 is FYNNEI. The CDR3 is CASTGASGLTGELFF. In DNA form, the CDR3 reads TGTGCCAGCACCGGGGCTAGCGGGCTTACCGGGGAGCTGTTTTTT.

The chain has TRBV29-1 and TRBJ2-7; 10 positions match TRBD1. Germline CDR1 reads SQVTM; CDR2 reads ANQGSEA. J gave up 6 bases and V 7 bases, and 15 bases lay outside the gene matches. CDR3 length: 15 amino acids. The CDR3 bases are TGCAGCGCTAGGGGGAGACAGGGGGCGCTGGGCGAGCAGTACTTC. It encodes CSARGRQGALGEQYF.

CDR3 in DNA: TGTGCCAGCAGCTCGACAGGGGGTCCCGTGGGGACCCAGTACTTC. It encodes CASSSTGGPVGTQYF. This chain links TRBV7-3 with TRBJ2-5; 9 nucleotides match TRBD1. The CDR3 contains 15 residues. Germline V gene data show CDR1 as SGHTA and CDR2 as FQGTGA. After removal of 4 bases from V and 7 bases from J, the junction contained 10 bases not matched to a gene. The whole variable domain, remainder taken from reference TRBV7-3 and TRBJ2-5, is GAGVSQTPSNKVTEKGKYVELRCDPISGHTALYWYRQSLGQGPEFLIYFQGTGAADDSGLPNDRFFAVRPEGSVSTLKIQRTERGDSAVYLCASSSTGGPVGTQYFGPGTRLLVL.

This clone was counted once. V and J are TRBV7-2 and TRBJ2-5; possible D gene TRBD2, 5 bases. Germline CDR1 reads SGHTA; CDR2 reads FQGNSA. There are 11 residues in the CDR3. The V and J ends lost 7 bases and 4 bases respectively, with 7 bases between them. CDR3 in amino acids: CASTRGETQYF. The CDR3 bases are TGTGCCAGCACCCGGGGAGAGACCCAGTACTTC. The whole variable domain, filled in from reference TRBV7-2 and TRBJ2-5, reads GAGVSQSPSNKVTEKGKDVELRCDPISGHTALYWYRQSLGQGLEFLIYFQGNSAPDKSGLPSDRFSAERTGGSVSTLTIQRTQQEDSAVYLCASTRGETQYFGPGTRLLVL.

V gene TRBV7-3 combines with J gene TRBJ2-7, with 8 nucleotides matching TRBD1. Unmatched junction bases numbered 6, after V lost 7 bases and J lost 1 base. This CDR3 spans 14 amino acids. The germline V gene encodes CDR1 SGHTA and CDR2 FQGTGA. Here the CDR3 reads CASTNRTGSYEQYF. The CDR3 DNA reads as TGTGCCAGCACCAATCGGACAGGGTCCTACGAGCAGTACTTC.

J is TRBJ1-4 and V is TRBV11-3; 10 bases are shared with TRBD1. The germline gives CDR1 SGHNT, CDR2 YENEEA. This CDR3 is 15 amino acids long. The V and J ends lost 5 bases and 5 bases, in that order; junction bases with no gene match: 5. As DNA, the CDR3 is TGTGCCAGCAGCCCCGGGACAGGGGTGAATGAAAAACTGTTTTTT. It yields the protein CASSPGTGVNEKLFF.

J is TRBJ2-5 and V is TRBV5-1; D is unclear. CDR1 and CDR2 (germline): SGHRS, YFSETQ. The CDR3 covers 16 residues. The V end was cut by 2 bases, the J end by 4 bases, with 18 bases between. The CDR3 here is CASSFSGVFEVETQYF. CDR3 nucleotides: TGCGCCAGCAGCTTCTCAGGAGTTTTTGAAGTAGAGACCCAGTACTTC.

CDR3: CSVAGRGLPEQYF. CDR3 coding DNA: TGCAGCGTTGCTGGCAGGGGCCTTCCCGAGCAGTACTTC. This sequence joins TRBV29-1 and TRBJ2-7; D is perhaps TRBD1 (6 bases). V shed 4 bases and J shed 6 bases, with 16 bases lying between them. The length of the CDR3 is 13 residues. Germline-derived CDR1 and CDR2 are SQVTM and ANQGSEA.

The chain combines TRBV5-1 with TRBJ2-3; 15 bases are a match to TRBD2. Trimming at V came to 0 bases and at J to 2 bases, leaving 4 bases not matched to a gene. From germline, CDR1 is SGHRS and CDR2 YFSETQ. The CDR3 is 18 residues long. The CDR3 here is CASSLGGLAGGNTDTQYF. In nucleotides, the CDR3 is TGCGCCAGCAGCTTGGGGGGACTAGCGGGAGGAAACACAGATACGCAGTATTTT.

The chain couples TRBV28 to TRBJ2-1, with TRBD2 identical over 7 bases. Germline V gene lookup returns CDR1 MDHEN and CDR2 SYDVKM. The CDR3 consists of 14 residues. Germline trimming cut 10 bases from V and 7 bases from J; bases unmatched to any gene: 13. CDR3 in amino acids: CAIGWGGPGNEQFF. Written as DNA, the CDR3 is TGTGCCATCGGCTGGGGAGGGCCGGGTAATGAGCAGTTCTTC. The full variable domain, its missing parts supplied by reference TRBV28 and TRBJ2-1, is DVKVTQSSRYLVKRTGEKVFLECVQDMDHENMFWYRQDPGLGLRLIYFSYDVKMKEKGDIPEGYSVSREKKERFSLILESASTNQTSMYLCAIGWGGPGNEQFFGPGTRLTVL.

This chain's CDR3 is CASSLGSGALSNYGYTF. The CDR3 DNA follows: TGTGCCAGCAGCTTAGGTTCAGGGGCCCTATCTAACTATGGCTACACCTTC. This chain links TRBV7-2 with TRBJ1-2; D is possibly TRBD1 (6 bases). Trimming left V 1 base short and J 0 bases short, with 15 bases between. Germline lookup yields CDR1 SGHTA and CDR2 FQGNSA. The CDR3 has 17 amino acids.

In regard to this clone: Other DNA variants within this sample encode the same CDR3. The V gene is TRBV20-1, the J gene TRBJ1-1; no definite D call. The CDR3 has 11 amino acids. Trimming shortened V by 1 base and J by 3 bases, and 3 bases separated the two germline ends. Germline CDR1 and CDR2: DFQATT and SNEGSKA (reference sequence). The DNA for the CDR3 is TGCAGTGCTAGAGGGGACACTGAAGCTTTCTTT. Encoded protein: CSARGDTEAFF.

The chain couples TRBV4-2 to TRBJ2-3; 10 bases agree with TRBD2. This CDR3 is built from 17 residues. In germline, CDR1 is LGHNA, CDR2 YNFKEQ. The J segment lost 0 bases and the V segment lost 8 bases, leaving 11 bases of the junction unmatched. Here the CDR3 DNA reads TGTGCCAGCTCGAGGGTAGCGGGAGGCCCAAGCACAGATACGCAGTATTTT. It encodes CASSRVAGGPSTDTQYF.

The chain combines TRBV5-8 with TRBJ1-5; D is unclear. Trimming shortened V by 1 base and J by 2 bases, and 10 bases separated the two germline ends. Per the germline V gene, CDR1 is SGHTS and CDR2 is YDEGEE. The CDR3 consists of 15 residues. The CDR3 DNA follows: TGTGCCAGCAGCTTGTTTGTTTCTCGCAATCAGCCCCAGCATTTT. Translation: CASSLFVSRNQPQHF.

In regard to this clone: A read error may account for a junction end that differs from germline. This rearrangement joins TRBV11-1 to TRBJ2-3; 10 bases are shared with TRBD2. The CDR3 length is 16 residues. Germline V lookup: CDR1 SGHAT, CDR2 FQDESV (reference sequence). DNA for the CDR3: TGTGCCAGCAGCTTGGGAGCTAGCGGGAGCACGGATACGCAGTATTTT. It is translated as CASSLGASGSTDTQYF.

This clone was detected once. The chain couples TRBV5-3 to TRBJ2-7; 8 bases are a match to TRBD2. TRBV5-3 is flagged as an ORF with uncertain function. The V and J ends lost 3 bases and 3 bases, in that order; junction bases with no gene match: 8. This CDR3 is 15 amino acids long. In DNA, the CDR3 is TGTGCCAGAAGCTCGAGGACTAGCCCATACTACGAGCAGTACTTC. It specifies CARSSRTSPYYEQYF.

This clone occurred once. The chain employs TRBV5-1 and TRBJ1-3; D is ambiguous. Germline V gene sequence: CDR1 SGHRS, CDR2 YFSETQ. The CDR3 spans 17 residues. Trimming cost V 0 bases and J 0 bases, with 13 bases left between them. The CDR3 reads CASSLEVGGDSGNTIYF. CDR3 in DNA: TGCGCCAGCAGCTTGGAGGTCGGCGGAGACTCTGGAAACACCATATATTTT.

The rearrangement joins TRBV7-9 to TRBJ1-1; possible D gene TRBD1, 5 bases. V gave up 4 bases and J gave up 7 bases, with 16 bases separating them. This CDR3 is built from 14 residues. In germline, CDR1 is SEHNR, CDR2 FQNEAQ (reference sequence). The CDR3 coding sequence is TGTGCCAGCAGCTGGGGCTCTAGAACAGATGAAGCTTTCTTT. Translated, it gives CASSWGSRTDEAFF.

The chain has TRBV5-1 and TRBJ1-1; the match to TRBD1 covers 10 bases. CDR3 length: 15 amino acids. Unmatched junction bases numbered 7, after V lost 5 bases and J lost 3 bases. The V gene's germline CDR1 is SGHRS and CDR2 YFSETQ. The DNA for the CDR3 is TGCGCCAGCAGTCACCAAGGGACAGGGGACACTGAAGCTTTCTTT. Translating it yields CASSHQGTGDTEAFF.